The 32 T cell receptor beta chains reported below all come from one sample, sequenced in a study of identical twins. TCRdb analysed the 5' RACE reads with MiXCR anew, one entry per CDR3 protein. Among approximately 600,000 distinct CDR3 sequences listed, about 7% were seen once. The same data also contributed to another study, on yellow fever vaccine responses in identical twins.

What was sequenced was PBMCs. Receptors originate from a woman aged 18-30 years in good health.

This clonotype was counted at least ten times. In DNA, the CDR3 is TGTGCCAGCAGCCCCCTCTTAGCGGGCTCCTACAATGAGCAGTTCTTC. It specifies CASSPLLAGSYNEQFF. The chain couples TRBV3-1 to TRBJ2-1, with 7 positions matching TRBD2. The J segment lost 0 bases and the V segment lost 4 bases, leaving 6 bases of the junction unmatched. CDR3 length: 16 residues. Germline V CDR1 and CDR2: LGHDT, YNNKEL (reference sequence).

This clonotype was counted between two and nine times. The genes are TRBV10-3 and TRBJ2-6, with 7 bases identical to TRBD1. The trim removed 7 bases at V and 4 bases at J, leaving 10 bases unmatched. The germline V gene has CDR1 ENHRY and CDR2 SYGVKD. The CDR3 spans 16 residues. The DNA for the CDR3 is TGTGCCATCACCGCCGGACAGGCTCTAGGGGCCAACGTCCTGACTTTC. Encoded protein: CAITAGQALGANVLTF.

Comment on this clonotype: Possible read error: a much larger clone is one base away. The chain couples TRBV5-6 to TRBJ2-7; D might be TRBD1 (7 bases). CDR1 is SGHDT and CDR2 is YYEEEE in the germline V gene. This CDR3 contains 13 residues. V shed 4 bases and J shed 2 bases, with 10 bases lying between them. CDR3 in amino acids: CASSRGTAYEQYV. For the CDR3, the DNA is TGTGCCAGCAGCCGGGGGACAGCCTACGAGCAGTACGTC.

The rearrangement links TRBV12-3 or TRBV12-4 to TRBJ2-3; 8 bases are a match to TRBD2. V lost 6 bases, J lost 4 bases, and 12 bases stayed unmatched. This CDR3 is built from 16 residues. CDR3 bases: TGTGCCAGCAGAAACACTAGCGGATGGGCTGCAGATACGCAGTATTTT. Its protein is CASRNTSGWAADTQYF.

This clonotype was counted many times. The V call is TRBV6-1, the J call TRBJ2-1, with TRBD2 identical over 12 bases. Trimming took 5 bases from V and 7 from J; bases not matched to a gene: 9. Per germline, CDR1 MNHNS and CDR2 SASEGT. The CDR3 has 16 amino acids. The chain's CDR3 is CASSLAGGPWWNEQFF. The CDR3 nucleotides read TGTGCCAGCAGTCTAGCGGGAGGGCCCTGGTGGAATGAGCAGTTCTTC.

This clonotype turned up a few times. The chain carries TRBV12-3 or TRBV12-4 and TRBJ1-5; D might be TRBD1 (5 bases). Trimming took 5 bases from V and 5 from J, leaving 16 bases between them. The CDR3 spans 15 residues. DNA of the CDR3: TGTGCCAGCAGTATAAACCAGGGTCGGGATCAGCCCCAGCATTTT. Translation: CASSINQGRDQPQHF.

Only a few counts were recorded for this clonotype. V gene TRBV12-3 or TRBV12-4 combines with J gene TRBJ2-2; 14 positions agree with TRBD2. The CDR3 runs 16 residues. The V segment lost 7 bases and the J segment 7 bases; nucleotides outside the gene matches: 8. For the CDR3, the DNA is TGTGCCAGCATTCTGACTAGCGGGGGGGCCGGCGGGGAGCTGTTTTTT. Its protein is CASILTSGGAGGELFF.

Ten or more counts support this clonotype. This chain uses TRBV5-5 with TRBJ2-1; 9 positions match TRBD2. Germline V gene lookup returns CDR1 SGHKS and CDR2 YYEKEE (reference sequence). The ends lost 4 bases at V and 1 base at J; junction bases unmatched: 3. The CDR3 is made up of 15 amino acids. The CDR3 DNA reads TGTGCCAGCAGCCATGCGGGGGGGTCCTACAATGAGCAGTTCTTC. It encodes CASSHAGGSYNEQFF. The variable domain in full, completed from reference TRBV5-5 and TRBJ2-1, reads DAGVTQSPTHLIKTRGQQVTLRCSPISGHKSVSWYQQVLGQGPQFIFQYYEKEERGRGNFPDRFSARQFPNYSSELNVNALLLGDSALYLCASSHAGGSYNEQFFGPGTRLTVL.

This clonotype was detected ten times or more. The chain is built from TRBV2 and TRBJ1-1; D gene unclear. Germline assignment: CDR1 SNHLY and CDR2 FYNNEI. CDR3 size: 14 residues. The ends were cut back, 3 bases at V and 1 base at J, with 9 bases in the middle. This CDR3 is CASSDRVTNTEAFF. The CDR3 bases are TGTGCCAGCAGTGATAGGGTCACGAACACTGAAGCTTTCTTT.

This clonotype was seen at least ten times. The CDR3 DNA follows: TGTGCCACCAGTGGCTACCAGACCGGGGAGCTGTTTTTT. Protein product: CATSGYQTGELFF. The V and J genes are TRBV24-1 and TRBJ2-2, with D hard to call. V was pared by 5 bases and J by 5 bases, with 8 bases between. The CDR3 is 13 residues long. The V gene's germline CDR1 is KGHDR and CDR2 SFDVKD.

This clonotype has only a few counts. The chain links TRBV3-1 to TRBJ2-5; TRBD1 is a possible D gene (5 bases). This CDR3 is built from 18 residues. CDR1 and CDR2 from the germline V gene are LGHDT and YNNKEL (reference sequence). Trimming removed 1 base from V and 5 bases from J, with 23 bases in between. CDR3 residues: CASSQGSTVTVGWETQYF. The DNA for the CDR3 is TGTGCCAGCAGCCAAGGGTCCACGGTGACAGTCGGTTGGGAGACCCAGTACTTC.

The chain is built from TRBV20-1 and TRBJ2-3; TRBD2 aligns across 12 bases. The CDR3 runs to 16 residues. V shed 3 bases and J 3 bases; nucleotides not matched to a gene: 7. Looked up from germline, CDR1 is DFQATT and CDR2 is SNEGSKA (reference sequence). CDR3 nucleotides: TGCAGTGCTAGGCTCTGGACTAGCGGGATTACAGATACGCAGTATTTT. Its protein product is CSARLWTSGITDTQYF.

This clonotype was counted at least ten times. The rearrangement uses TRBV2 and TRBJ1-5, with TRBD1 as a possible D gene (6 bases). Germline assignment: CDR1 SNHLY and CDR2 FYNNEI. V was pared by 7 bases and J by 4 bases, with 11 bases between. The CDR3 is 13 amino acids. In nucleotides, the CDR3 is TGTGCCAGCAAGAGGACAGTAAATCAGCCCCAGCATTTT. Translating gives CASKRTVNQPQHF.

This clonotype was recorded many times. This chain connects TRBV5-1 to TRBJ2-1; tentative D call: TRBD2 (6 bases). Germline-derived CDR1 and CDR2 are SGHRS and YFSETQ. Trimming removed 0 bases at V and 5 bases at J, with 9 bases between. The CDR3 is made up of 14 amino acids. The CDR3 region has the DNA TGCGCCAGCAGCTTGGTTGCGGGACACAATGAGCAGTTCTTC. It specifies CASSLVAGHNEQFF.

This clonotype was detected many times. The rearrangement uses TRBV7-9 and TRBJ2-5, with 8 bases fitting TRBD1. The CDR3 contains 17 residues. Trimming at V came to 2 bases and at J to 5 bases, leaving 13 bases not matched to a gene. Germline-derived CDR1 and CDR2 are SEHNR and FQNEAQ (reference sequence). CDR3 nucleotides: TGTGCCAGCAGCTTAATCCCGACAGGGGAGATTTGGGAGACCCAGTACTTC. The encoded protein is CASSLIPTGEIWETQYF.

The chain links TRBV9 to TRBJ1-6, with unresolved D. Trimming stripped 3 bases from V and 7 bases from J, with 8 bases between. This CDR3 has 13 amino acids. The germline CDR1 and CDR2 sequences are SGDLS and YYNGEE. Here the CDR3 reads CASSETTNSPLHF. The CDR3 nucleotides read TGTGCCAGCAGCGAAACTACGAATTCACCCCTCCACTTT.

This clonotype was detected ten times or more. The V gene is TRBV3-1, the J gene TRBJ2-1, with D possibly being TRBD1 (6 bases). Germline V lookup: CDR1 LGHDT, CDR2 YNNKEL (reference sequence). The CDR3 covers 17 residues. The V and J ends lost 5 bases and 0 bases respectively, with 17 bases between them. The CDR3 loop reads CASSEGGTGSSYNEQFF. The CDR3 bases are TGTGCCAGCAGCGAAGGGGGAACAGGGAGCTCCTACAATGAGCAGTTCTTC.

V and J are TRBV15 and TRBJ2-1; D is unclear. Germline loops: CDR1 LNHNV, CDR2 YYDKDF (reference sequence). With 0 bases removed from V and 12 bases from J, the gap between germline ends came to 9 bases. CDR3 size: 12 residues. CDR3 loop: CATSRDEAVQFF. The DNA of the CDR3 is TGTGCCACCAGCAGAGATGAGGCAGTGCAGTTCTTC.

This clonotype was seen many times. The chain is built from TRBV12-3 or TRBV12-4 and TRBJ2-2, with TRBD1 as a possible D gene (5 bases). V was cut by 3 bases and J by 7 bases, with 12 bases left in between. This CDR3 has 14 residues. CDR3 coding DNA: TGTGCCAGCAGTTTGGCAGGGAATAACGGGGAGCTGTTTTTT. This gives the protein CASSLAGNNGELFF.

This clonotype has at least ten counts. The rearrangement links TRBV2 to TRBJ2-7; a possible D gene is TRBD1 (6 bases). From germline, CDR1 is SNHLY and CDR2 FYNNEI. This CDR3 has 14 residues. V dropped 3 bases and J dropped 6 bases, with 15 bases sitting between them. Written as DNA, the CDR3 is TGTGCCAGCAGTGATCGCACAGGGCAAGGCGAGCAGTACTTC. Encoded protein: CASSDRTGQGEQYF. The full variable domain, completed using reference TRBV2 and TRBJ2-7, is EPEVTQTPSHQVTQMGQEVILRCVPISNHLYFYWYRQILGQKVEFLVSFYNNEISEKSEIFDDQFSVERPDGSNFTLKIRSTKLEDSAMYFCASSDRTGQGEQYFGPGTRLTVT.

The table lists this clonotype with many counts. The chain recombines TRBV29-1 with TRBJ2-7; 9 positions match TRBD2. The V gene's germline CDR1 is SQVTM and CDR2 ANQGSEA. Germline trimming cut 1 base from V and 2 bases from J; bases unmatched to any gene: 12. CDR3 length equals 17 residues. The CDR3 DNA reads as TGCAGCGTTGAAGCACGCGTAGGACTAGCGAAGACCTACGAGCAGTACTTC. Translating it yields CSVEARVGLAKTYEQYF.

V is TRBV3-1 and J is TRBJ2-7, with 9 bases identical to TRBD1. From germline, CDR1 is LGHDT and CDR2 YNNKEL (reference sequence). Trimming cost V 3 bases and J 2 bases; bases outside gene matches: 5. The CDR3 has 15 amino acids. CDR3 in DNA: TGTGCCAGCAGCCAGGCGGGACAGGGTACCTACGAGCAGTACTTC. It specifies CASSQAGQGTYEQYF.

There are a few counts of this clonotype. The chain combines TRBV20-1 with TRBJ2-1; the D is unclear. The CDR3 loop spans 15 amino acids. Germline V gene sequence: CDR1 DFQATT, CDR2 SNEGSKA (reference sequence). Trimming stripped 1 base from V and 5 bases from J, with 15 bases between. Written as DNA, the CDR3 is TGCAGTGCTAGAGGTGCTCTGGTTCCGGACAATGAGCAGTTCTTC. Protein product: CSARGALVPDNEQFF.

The CDR3 region has the DNA TGCGCCAGCAGCTTGATCTGGGAGGAAACCTCTAGCACAGATACGCAGTATTTT. It yields the protein CASSLIWEETSSTDTQYF. V is TRBV5-1 and J is TRBJ2-3; tentative D call: TRBD2 (6 bases). The germline V and J ends were trimmed by 1 base and 0 bases, with 18 bases remaining between them. The CDR3 is 18 residues long. The germline V gene encodes CDR1 SGHRS and CDR2 YFSETQ.

This clonotype was picked up many times. This chain uses TRBV28 with TRBJ2-1; D is possibly TRBD2 (5 bases). Germline-derived CDR1 and CDR2 are MDHEN and SYDVKM. This CDR3 comprises 15 residues. The ends were cut back, 0 bases at V and 0 bases at J, with 6 bases in the middle. In nucleotides, the CDR3 is TGTGCCAGCAGTTTATGGAGGGACTCCTACAATGAGCAGTTCTTC. Translation: CASSLWRDSYNEQFF.

This clonotype was counted ten times or more. The rearrangement joins TRBV4-1 to TRBJ2-1; D is possibly TRBD1 (8 bases). This CDR3 is 15 amino acids long. Trimming pared 1 base from V and 6 bases from J, leaving 13 bases between. The germline V gene encodes CDR1 MGHRA and CDR2 YSYEKL. Written as DNA, the CDR3 is TGCGCCAGCAGCCAAGGACAGGGGAGGGGCAATGAGCAGTTCTTC. Encoded protein: CASSQGQGRGNEQFF.

The genes are TRBV5-5 and TRBJ2-5, with D possibly being TRBD1 or TRBD2 (5 bases each). The V end was cut by 1 base, the J end by 2 bases, with 15 bases between. Per the germline V gene, CDR1 is SGHKS and CDR2 is YYEKEE (reference sequence). This CDR3 is 16 amino acids long. The CDR3 loop is CASSLIGGNLQETQYF. DNA for the CDR3: TGTGCCAGCAGCTTGATTGGGGGAAATTTACAAGAGACCCAGTACTTC.

In its sample, this clonotype was seen a few times. This chain uses TRBV7-9 with TRBJ1-4; D is perhaps TRBD1 (5 bases). Germline loops: CDR1 SEHNR, CDR2 FQNEAQ (reference sequence). Deletions cut 5 bases from V and 4 bases from J, with 14 bases between. The CDR3 is 15 amino acids. CDR3 bases: TGTGCCAGCAGCCCACGGGGGGAATATAATGAAAAACTGTTTTTT. It translates to CASSPRGEYNEKLFF.

This clonotype was picked up many times. The CDR3 region is CSARQSGASYEQYF. Here the CDR3 DNA reads TGCAGTGCTAGACAGAGCGGGGCCTCCTACGAGCAGTACTTC. The chain carries TRBV20-1 and TRBJ2-7, with 7 nucleotides matching TRBD2. Germline CDR1 reads DFQATT; CDR2 reads SNEGSKA (reference sequence). The CDR3 extends over 14 amino acids. The junction had 4 bases not matched to a gene; V was cut back by 2 bases and J by 0 bases.

This clonotype was seen only a few times. The chain carries TRBV15 and TRBJ2-1, with D perhaps matching TRBD1 or TRBD2 (5 bases each). Germline V gene data show CDR1 as LNHNV and CDR2 as YYDKDF (reference sequence). Trimming removed 8 bases at V and 4 bases at J, with 21 bases between. This CDR3 comprises 16 residues. Written as DNA, the CDR3 is TGTGCCACCCAACTACCCCCTGTCGGGACGTACAATGAGCAGTTCTTC. Its translation: CATQLPPVGTYNEQFF.

There are a few counts of this clonotype. The J gene is TRBJ1-6, the V gene TRBV6-1, with 9 bases aligning to TRBD1. This CDR3 comprises 15 residues. V shed 4 bases and J 10 bases; nucleotides not matched to a gene: 8. Germline assignment: CDR1 MNHNS and CDR2 SASEGT. The CDR3 sequence: CASSGGQGGRSPLHF. The CDR3 DNA is TGTGCCAGCAGTGGGGGACAGGGCGGGAGATCACCCCTCCACTTT.

A word on this clonotype: At one end, the junction sequence differs from germline, possibly due to a read error. V is TRBV3-1 and J is TRBJ2-1, with 8 bases lining up with TRBD2. Germline values: CDR1 LGHDT, CDR2 YNNKEL (reference sequence). The CDR3 has 16 amino acids. CDR3 nucleotide sequence: TGTGCCAGCGGCCAAGATCCCTGGACTAGCCGCAATGAGCAGTTCTTC. Encoded protein: CASGQDPWTSRNEQFF.